One sample yielded the 23 T cell receptor beta chains listed below, sequenced in a study of blood T cell repertoires in COVID-19. Repertoires were generated with immunoSEQ multiplex PCR, while TCRdb's copy carries only in-frame clones and drops some. The profile shows 39,000 or so clones, about four fifths of them singletons. Input material: peripheral blood. The receptors come from a woman of 80 years or more with active or convalescent COVID-19.

The rearrangement joins TRBV6-4 to TRBJ2-1, with D possibly matching TRBD1 (6 bases). Germline CDR1 reads MRHNA; CDR2 reads SNTAGT. The CDR3 contains 15 residues. The V gene lost 6 bases and the J gene lost 3 bases, with 15 bases spanning the gap. The CDR3 loop reads CASRSNREIYNEQFF. The CDR3 DNA follows: TGTGCCAGCAGATCGAACAGGGAGATCTACAATGAGCAGTTCTTC.

This clone was recorded a few times. The genes are TRBV6-2 or TRBV6-3 and TRBJ1-3; 7 nucleotides agree with TRBD1. There are 16 residues in the CDR3. With 7 bases clipped from V and 0 bases from J, the junction kept 9 bases outside the gene matches. Germline CDR1 reads MNHEY; CDR2 reads SVGEGT. The CDR3 loop reads CASNPTGVYSGNTIYF. The CDR3 DNA sequence: TGTGCCAGCAACCCAACAGGGGTCTACTCTGGAAACACCATATATTTT.

The CDR3 DNA follows: TGTGCCAGCAGCCTCGGGACAGGGCGGCGAAACACCATATATTTT. This encodes CASSLGTGRRNTIYF. The chain recombines TRBV3-1 (or the pseudogene TRBV3-2) with TRBJ1-3; 9 bases are a match to TRBD1. The J segment lost 5 bases and the V segment lost 4 bases, leaving 6 bases of the junction unmatched. The CDR3 length is 15 residues. The germline V gene encodes CDR1 LGHDT and CDR2 YNNKEL (reference sequence).

The chain employs TRBV7-2 and TRBJ2-3, with D perhaps TRBD2 (7 bases). V lost 5 bases, J lost 2 bases, and 14 bases lay in between. The length of the CDR3 is 15 residues. Looked up from germline, CDR1 is SGHTA and CDR2 is FQGNSA. CDR3 coding DNA: TGTGCCAGCAGCCTAAGGGGGGGTTACACAGATACGCAGTATTTT. Amino acid sequence: CASSLRGGYTDTQYF.

This chain links TRBV11-2 with TRBJ2-1; 9 bases are a match to TRBD2. Germline values: CDR1 SGHAT, CDR2 FQNNGV. The CDR3 covers 15 residues. The V and J ends lost 1 base and 3 bases, in that order; junction bases with no gene match: 1. CDR3 nucleotide sequence: TGTGCCAGCAGCTTAGGAGCGGGAGGCTACAATGAGCAGTTCTTC. It codes for CASSLGAGGYNEQFF.

The chain has TRBV7-9 and TRBJ2-3; no clear D gene. Germline V gene data show CDR1 as SEHNR and CDR2 as FQNEAQ (reference sequence). This CDR3 comprises 12 residues. V lost 5 bases and J 0 bases, leaving 3 bases between the germline ends. CDR3 nucleotide sequence: TGTGCCAGCAGCCCTAGCACAGATACGCAGTATTTT. Translation: CASSPSTDTQYF.

This chain uses TRBV4-1 with TRBJ1-3, with D unclear. Germline V gives CDR1 MGHRA, CDR2 YSYEKL. The V gene lost 1 base and the J gene lost 2 bases, with 12 bases spanning the gap. CDR3 length equals 16 residues. DNA for the CDR3: TGCGCCAGCAGCCAAGTCGTGGCCGTCCCTGGAAACACCATATATTTT. It is translated as CASSQVVAVPGNTIYF.

The rearrangement links TRBV19 to TRBJ1-3; 7 bases line up with TRBD1. The germline CDR1 and CDR2 sequences are LNHDA and SQIVND (reference sequence). V lost 9 bases, J lost 1 base, and 15 bases stayed unmatched. CDR3 size: 17 residues. The CDR3, as DNA: TGTGCCAGCGGAACAGGGGCAACCCTTCCTTCTGGAAACACCATATATTTT. Translation: CASGTGATLPSGNTIYF. The full variable domain, rest sourced from reference TRBV19 and TRBJ1-3, is DGGITQSPKYLFRKEGQNVTLSCEQNLNHDAMYWYRQDPGQGLRLIYYSQIVNDFQKGDIAEGYSVSREKKESFPLTVTSAQKNPTAFYLCASGTGATLPSGNTIYFGEGSWLTVV.

The chain links TRBV13 to TRBJ1-5; D not certain. From germline, CDR1 is PRHDT and CDR2 FYEKMQ (reference sequence). Deletions cut 5 bases from V and 0 bases from J, with 14 bases between. This CDR3 contains 16 residues. The CDR3 reads CASSPRLRYSNQPQHF. The DNA for the CDR3 is TGTGCCAGCAGCCCCCGCTTGCGGTATAGCAATCAGCCCCAGCATTTT.

The chain recombines TRBV3-1 (or the pseudogene TRBV3-2) with TRBJ2-7, with 8 bases fitting TRBD2. The CDR3 contains 17 residues. V dropped 1 base and J dropped 3; count of bases not matched to a gene: 11. Germline V gives CDR1 LGHDT, CDR2 YNNKEL (reference sequence). As DNA, the CDR3 is TGTGCCAGCAGCCAAGCGGGGGGGGGACTAAACTACTACGAGCAGTACTTC. Translated, it gives CASSQAGGGLNYYEQYF.

The count of this clone is one. V is TRBV20-1 and J is TRBJ2-7; D unclear. V was trimmed by 3 bases and J by 0 bases, leaving 9 bases between them. Per the germline V gene, CDR1 is DFQATT and CDR2 is SNEGSKA (reference sequence). The CDR3 has 13 residues. CDR3 sequence reads: CSASPTDSYEQYF. CDR3 DNA sequence: TGCAGTGCTAGTCCCACAGACTCCTACGAGCAGTACTTC.

The gene calls are TRBV4-2 and TRBJ2-3, with 7 bases fitting TRBD2. The germline V gene encodes CDR1 LGHNA and CDR2 YNFKEQ. V dropped 4 bases and J dropped 2; count of bases not matched to a gene: 6. The CDR3 loop spans 15 amino acids. The CDR3 region has the DNA TGTGCCAGCAGCCGGTTAGCGGGCCTCACAGATACGCAGTATTTT. Its protein is CASSRLAGLTDTQYF.

The V and J genes are TRBV28 and TRBJ2-7, with 8 bases identical to TRBD1. CDR1 and CDR2 (germline): MDHEN, SYDVKM. The CDR3 is 16 residues long. The V gene end was trimmed by 2 bases and the J gene end by 2 bases; junction bases not matched to a gene: 8. This CDR3 reads CASSLEGGQAPYEQYF. The DNA for the CDR3 is TGTGCCAGCAGTTTAGAAGGGGGACAGGCACCCTACGAGCAGTACTTC.

The chain is built from TRBV18 and TRBJ1-5; no reliable D call. From germline, CDR1 is KGHSH and CDR2 LQKENI. The CDR3 contains 13 residues. V lost 2 bases, J lost 3 bases, and 5 bases lay in between. The CDR3 reads CASSPADNQPQHF. CDR3 DNA: TGTGCCAGCTCACCAGCGGACAATCAGCCCCAGCATTTT.

The rearrangement uses TRBV19 and TRBJ1-5, with D perhaps TRBD1 (5 bases). V was clipped by 4 bases and J by 4 bases, with 17 bases between them. Germline lookup yields CDR1 LNHDA and CDR2 SQIVND (reference sequence). This CDR3 comprises 16 residues. The CDR3 bases are TGTGCCAGTAGTACGCTCGGGGGGAGAAGAAATCAGCCCCAGCATTTT. Translated, it gives CASSTLGGRRNQPQHF.

The rearrangement uses TRBV10-3 and TRBJ1-4, with a possible D match to TRBD1 (5 bases). Trimming left V 0 bases short and J 7 bases short, with 9 bases between. Per the germline V gene, CDR1 is ENHRY and CDR2 is SYGVKD. The CDR3 runs to 14 residues. CDR3 DNA: TGTGCCATCAGTGAGTCGAAGGGGTCTGAAAAACTGTTTTTT. Translating gives CAISESKGSEKLFF.

This clone was seen a few times. The chain has TRBV5-5 and TRBJ2-7, with 9 bases lining up with TRBD1. Germline V gives CDR1 SGHKS, CDR2 YYEKEE (reference sequence). The CDR3 runs to 16 residues. Trimming at V came to 0 bases and at J to 1 base, leaving 5 bases not matched to a gene. CDR3 in DNA: TGTGCCAGCAGCTTGGAGGGGACAGGGCGGTCCTACGAGCAGTACTTC. Protein: CASSLEGTGRSYEQYF.

This clone occurred once. This chain links TRBV2 with TRBJ1-4, with D possibly TRBD1 on 5 matching bases. The length of the CDR3 is 16 residues. Germline CDR1 SNHLY, CDR2 FYNNEI. Trimming left V 4 bases short and J 8 bases short, with 20 bases between. This CDR3 is CASSGSMVGVKEKLFF. CDR3 bases: TGTGCCAGCAGTGGATCGATGGTAGGGGTCAAAGAAAAACTGTTTTTT.

This clone was counted a single time. V and J are TRBV28 and TRBJ1-1, with a possible D match to TRBD1 (6 bases). With 10 bases removed from V and 0 bases from J, the gap between germline ends came to 12 bases. The germline CDR1 and CDR2 sequences are MDHEN and SYDVKM. The CDR3 consists of 13 residues. The CDR3 region is CATKRQVNTEAFF. CDR3 DNA: TGTGCCACCAAACGACAGGTGAACACTGAAGCTTTCTTT.

V gene TRBV6-6 combines with J gene TRBJ1-1; tentatively, D is TRBD1 (5 bases). Trimming shortened V by 2 bases and J by 6 bases, and 10 bases separated the two germline ends. Per the germline V gene, CDR1 is MNHNY and CDR2 is SVGAGI (reference sequence). This CDR3 comprises 13 residues. DNA of the CDR3: TGTGCCAGCAGTTACCCAGGGTTTCCTGAAGCTTTCTTT. This codes for CASSYPGFPEAFF.

This chain links TRBV28 with TRBJ2-7; D is possibly TRBD1 (7 bases). Germline V gene lookup returns CDR1 MDHEN and CDR2 SYDVKM. The CDR3 has 17 amino acids. Trimming took off 4 bases at V and 2 bases at J, with 21 bases between the two ends. The CDR3 here is CASSSQGGPFFTYEQYF. The CDR3 DNA sequence: TGTGCCAGCAGTTCCCAGGGGGGCCCTTTCTTTACCTACGAGCAGTACTTC.

The chain links TRBV30 to TRBJ2-1, with D uncertain. CDR1 GTSNPN and CDR2 SVGIG come from the germline V gene (reference sequence). The CDR3 is made up of 11 amino acids. V was clipped by 2 bases and J by 6 bases, with 5 bases between them. The CDR3 region has the DNA TGTGCCTGGAGTATTCGCAATGAGCAGTTCTTC. It codes for CAWSIRNEQFF.

V usage is TRBV18 and J usage is TRBJ1-4; no clear D gene. The CDR3 has 12 residues. Trimming took off 3 bases at V and 11 bases at J, with 10 bases between the two ends. Per germline, CDR1 KGHSH and CDR2 LQKENI. CDR3 bases: TGTGCCAGCTCACCCTCCCGGGAGAAACTGTTTTTT. It is translated as CASSPSREKLFF.